These 25 T cell receptor beta chains share one sample of origin, sequenced in a study of T cells in pancreatic ductal adenocarcinoma. Selected pancreatic ductal adenocarcinoma patients had undergone surgery without neoadjuvant therapy. The repertoire was sequenced with immunoSEQ multiplex PCR; TCRdb's copy has only in-frame clones and lacks some. The sample has approximately 5,000 clones, over 75% seen once. The sequencing sample was made of pancreatic tumor tissue. The receptors were sampled from a human donor with pancreatic ductal adenocarcinoma.

The chain links TRBV10-1 to TRBJ2-7; D is possibly TRBD2 (8 bases). V lost 10 bases to trimming and J lost 4 bases, with 20 bases between them. Germline loops: CDR1 WNHNN, CDR2 SYGVQD (reference sequence). The CDR3 totals 14 residues. The CDR3 protein is CATTPGGGGYEQYF. The CDR3 DNA reads TGCGCCACTACTCCGGGAGGGGGCGGGTACGAGCAGTACTTC.

The J gene is TRBJ1-5, the V gene TRBV5-6; D not resolved. The CDR3 is 13 amino acids. Deletions cut 4 bases from V and 5 bases from J, with 10 bases between. Germline V lookup: CDR1 SGHDT, CDR2 YYEEEE. This CDR3 is CASSVGGDQPQHF. The CDR3 nucleotides read TGTGCCAGCAGCGTGGGCGGGGATCAGCCCCAGCATTTT.

The chain links TRBV7-7 to TRBJ2-1; TRBD2 agrees at 9 bases. After removal of 5 bases from V and 0 bases from J, the junction contained 2 bases not matched to a gene. This CDR3 contains 15 residues. The germline CDR1 and CDR2 sequences are SSHAT and FNYEAQ (reference sequence). The CDR3 DNA reads as TGTGCCAGCAGCCAACTAGCGGGCTCCTACAATGAGCAGTTCTTC. This codes for CASSQLAGSYNEQFF.

The chain has TRBV6-1 and TRBJ1-5; no reliable D call. From germline, CDR1 is MNHNS and CDR2 SASEGT. Trimming took 1 base from V and 9 from J, leaving 7 bases between them. This CDR3 spans 12 amino acids. CDR3 DNA: TGTGCCAGCAGTGAAGGGTTCCGGCCCCAGCATTTT. Its translation is CASSEGFRPQHF.

This clone was seen a single time. CDR3 DNA: TGTGCCAGCAGTGAAGCGGGTAGGAGCGACACAGATACGCAGTATTTT. Translating gives CASSEAGRSDTDTQYF. J is TRBJ2-3 and V is TRBV2, with D unresolved. This CDR3 is built from 16 residues. Germline V gene data show CDR1 as SNHLY and CDR2 as FYNNEI. V was pared by 0 bases and J by 2 bases, with 12 bases between.

In DNA, the CDR3 is TGTGCCAGCAGCACTCCCCTGGGAGCCTACGAGCAGTACTTC. Its translation: CASSTPLGAYEQYF. The chain links TRBV6-5 to TRBJ2-7; a possible D gene is TRBD2 (5 bases). Germline lookup yields CDR1 MNHEY and CDR2 SVGAGI. This CDR3 is 14 amino acids long. V shed 6 bases and J shed 2 bases, with 14 bases lying between them.

The count of this clone is one. This chain links TRBV19 with TRBJ2-2; D is ambiguous. V lost 3 bases, J lost 0 bases, and 11 bases lay in between. Germline assignment: CDR1 LNHDA and CDR2 SQIVND (reference sequence). The CDR3 spans 16 residues. CDR3 coding DNA: TGTGCCAGTAGTATTTCCAGGTTCGCGAACACCGGGGAGCTGTTTTTT. Its protein product is CASSISRFANTGELFF.

This clone was recorded once. The chain couples TRBV13 to TRBJ1-1, with a possible D match to TRBD1 (5 bases). The CDR3 spans 14 residues. Germline V gene sequence: CDR1 PRHDT, CDR2 FYEKMQ (reference sequence). Trimming took off 2 bases at V and 2 bases at J, with 9 bases between the two ends. CDR3 protein: CASSLMTVNTEAFF. The CDR3 nucleotides read TGTGCCAGCAGCTTAATGACAGTTAACACTGAAGCTTTCTTT.

V gene TRBV6-1 combines with J gene TRBJ2-7, with unresolved D. The V end was cut by 5 bases, the J end by 5 bases, with 7 bases between. The germline gives CDR1 MNHNS, CDR2 SASEGT. The CDR3 is 11 residues long. The CDR3 bases are TGTGCCAGCAGTTACACCCACGAGCAGTACTTC. Amino acid sequence: CASSYTHEQYF.

The J gene is TRBJ2-7, the V gene TRBV4-2; D may match TRBD1 or TRBD2 (5 bases each). V lost 1 base to trimming and J lost 5 bases, with 15 bases between them. The CDR3 runs 15 residues. Germline CDR1 is LGHNA and CDR2 is YNFKEQ. The CDR3 protein is CASSQGAGTFNEQYF. Written as DNA, the CDR3 is TGTGCCAGCAGCCAAGGTGCAGGGACCTTCAACGAGCAGTACTTC.

The chain employs TRBV4-2 and TRBJ1-2; TRBD1 matches 7 bases. The CDR3 covers 17 residues. CDR1 LGHNA and CDR2 YNFKEQ come from the germline V gene. Trimming at V came to 0 bases and at J to 5 bases, leaving 12 bases not matched to a gene. The CDR3 sequence is CASSQDKGASGGYGYTF. CDR3 DNA: TGTGCCAGCAGCCAAGATAAGGGGGCAAGTGGTGGGTATGGCTACACCTTC.

This chain uses TRBV5-1 with TRBJ2-7; the D gene is possibly TRBD1 (6 bases). The CDR3 is 15 amino acids. The germline CDR1 and CDR2 sequences are SGHRS and YFSETQ. Trimming took off 2 bases at V and 2 bases at J, with 14 bases between the two ends. DNA for the CDR3: TGCGCCAGCAGCTTCCCCGAGACAGGAACCTACGAGCAGTACTTC. Its protein product is CASSFPETGTYEQYF.

This sequence joins TRBV18 and TRBJ2-7; 10 bases align to TRBD1. V lost 3 bases, J lost 6 bases, and 2 bases stayed unmatched. The CDR3 runs 13 residues. CDR1 is KGHSH and CDR2 is LQKENI in the germline V gene. The CDR3 loop reads CASSPGQGGEQYF. In nucleotides, the CDR3 is TGTGCCAGCTCACCTGGACAGGGGGGCGAGCAGTACTTC.

The chain's CDR3 is CASSFRDGIEAFF. CDR3 DNA: TGTGCCAGCAGCTTTCGGGACGGCATTGAAGCTTTCTTT. This chain links TRBV11-2 with TRBJ1-1, with D possibly being TRBD1 (5 bases). Germline lookup yields CDR1 SGHAT and CDR2 FQNNGV. V was trimmed by 3 bases and J by 7 bases, leaving 12 bases between them. CDR3 length: 13 amino acids.

The chain joins TRBV5-6 to TRBJ2-5; 7 bases align to TRBD1. Germline CDR1 SGHDT, CDR2 YYEEEE. V lost 0 bases, J lost 5 bases, and 10 bases stayed unmatched. The CDR3 spans 16 residues. The CDR3 loop reads CASSLDNRGGRETQYF. CDR3 DNA sequence: TGTGCCAGCAGCTTGGATAACAGGGGCGGTAGGGAGACCCAGTACTTC.

V is TRBV19 and J is TRBJ1-1; D remains ambiguous. In germline, CDR1 is LNHDA, CDR2 SQIVND (reference sequence). The V end was cut by 6 bases, the J end by 8 bases, with 10 bases between. The CDR3 is made up of 11 amino acids. The CDR3 is CASSDVIEAFF. CDR3 nucleotide sequence: TGTGCCAGTAGCGACGTAATAGAAGCTTTCTTT.

As to this clone: One end of the junction does not line up with germline, which may come from a read error. The CDR3 coding sequence is TGTGCCAGCAGCCCTTCGAAAGGGGGGGTCACTTTC. This translates into CASSPSKGGVTF. V usage is TRBV9 and J usage is TRBJ2-7, with D tentatively TRBD2 (7 bases). Germline CDR1 reads SGDLS; CDR2 reads YYNGEE. The CDR3 is made up of 12 amino acids. Supplemented by reference TRBV9 and TRBJ2-7, the full variable domain reads DSGVTQTPKHLITATGQRVTLRCSPRSGDLSVYWYQQSLDQGLQFLIQYYNGEERAKGNILERFSAQQFPDLHSELNLSSLELGDSALYFCASSPSKGGVTFGPGTRLTVT.

V usage is TRBV5-1 and J usage is TRBJ1-6; TRBD1 matches at 7 bases. Losses at the gene ends were 4 bases for V and 8 bases for J; bases not matched to a gene: 9. In germline, CDR1 is SGHRS, CDR2 YFSETQ. This CDR3 has 15 amino acids. In DNA form, the CDR3 reads TGCGCCAGCAGCCCGGGCGGGACAGTGGATTCACCCCTCCACTTT. Translating it yields CASSPGGTVDSPLHF.

This chain joins TRBV7-2 and TRBJ1-1, with unresolved D. Trimming left V 4 bases short and J 4 bases short, with 7 bases between. The CDR3 extends over 12 amino acids. Germline CDR1 reads SGHTA; CDR2 reads FQGNSA. The CDR3 DNA follows: TGTGCCAGCAGCTGGGCCGGCACTGAAGCTTTCTTT. Encoded protein: CASSWAGTEAFF.

This clone was observed once. V usage is TRBV6-6 and J usage is TRBJ2-1; 7 bases are shared with TRBD1. CDR1 and CDR2 (germline): MNHNY, SVGAGI (reference sequence). This CDR3 has 12 residues. Trimming cost V 7 bases and J 5 bases; bases outside gene matches: 2. The CDR3 DNA follows: TGTGCCAGCAAAGGGGGCCACAATGAGCAGTTCTTC. It encodes CASKGGHNEQFF.

This clone was detected only once. The genes are TRBV30 and TRBJ2-5; 7 bases agree with TRBD2. The length of the CDR3 is 11 residues. The trim removed 5 bases at V and 4 bases at J, leaving 1 base unmatched. The V gene's germline CDR1 is GTSNPN and CDR2 SVGIG (reference sequence). The CDR3 loop reads CAWGRGETQYF. The CDR3 region has the DNA TGTGCCTGGGGGAGGGGAGAGACCCAGTACTTC.

The V gene is TRBV28, the J gene TRBJ2-5, with 10 positions matching TRBD2. The CDR3 loop spans 15 amino acids. J was trimmed by 4 bases and V by 3 bases; bases with no gene match: 5. The germline CDR1 and CDR2 sequences are MDHEN and SYDVKM. The CDR3 loop reads CASSFLAGVGETQYF. The CDR3 DNA reads as TGTGCCAGCAGTTTTCTAGCGGGAGTTGGAGAGACCCAGTACTTC.

V is TRBV27 and J is TRBJ2-7; tentative D call: TRBD1 (6 bases). Per germline, CDR1 MNHEY and CDR2 SMNVEV (reference sequence). V lost 5 bases and J 2 bases, leaving 13 bases between the germline ends. The CDR3 loop spans 14 amino acids. This CDR3 reads CASSTRDKAYEQYF. In DNA form, the CDR3 reads TGTGCCAGCAGTACCCGGGACAAAGCCTACGAGCAGTACTTC.

The chain carries TRBV11-3 and TRBJ2-7; D possibly corresponds to TRBD2 (5 bases). Trimming took 0 bases from V and 6 from J, leaving 9 bases between them. This CDR3 region has 13 residues. Germline V gene lookup returns CDR1 SGHNT and CDR2 YENEEA. The CDR3 DNA reads TGTGCCAGCAGCTTAGATAGAGGGCTCGAGCAGTACTTC. Translating gives CASSLDRGLEQYF.

The chain has TRBV5-5 and TRBJ2-1; D perhaps matches TRBD2 (5 bases). Germline values: CDR1 SGHKS, CDR2 YYEKEE (reference sequence). The CDR3 covers 13 residues. Deletions cut 0 bases from V and 6 bases from J, with 7 bases between. The CDR3 DNA is TGTGCCAGCAGCTTGGGTCGGGGCAATGAGCAGTTCTTC. This translates into CASSLGRGNEQFF.